The 15 T cell receptor beta chains in this list originate from one sample, sequenced in a study of cytomegalovirus exposure and HLA in healthy donors. TCRdb's copy holds only in-frame clones and misses some; the assay was immunoSEQ multiplex PCR. This table holds some 200,000 clones, about four fifths found once. The sample consisted of PBMCs. The receptors were gathered from a woman younger than 30 in good health and CMV-seropositive.

The CDR3 coding sequence is TGTGCCAGCTACAGGGTTGCGGATGGCTACACCTTC. Translated, it gives CASYRVADGYTF. V is TRBV9 and J is TRBJ1-2; D possibly corresponds to TRBD1 (6 bases). The CDR3 length is 12 residues. The V and J ends lost 7 bases and 6 bases respectively, with 13 bases between them. Germline V gives CDR1 SGDLS, CDR2 YYNGEE.

The chain couples TRBV10-3 to TRBJ2-5, with D possibly being TRBD1 (6 bases). V lost 10 bases to trimming and J lost 2 bases, with 26 bases between them. The CDR3 length is 17 residues. The V gene's germline CDR1 is ENHRY and CDR2 SYGVKD. CDR3 protein: CASQCPSRDKEQETQYF. The DNA for the CDR3 is TGTGCCAGCCAATGCCCCAGCCGGGACAAAGAGCAAGAGACCCAGTACTTC.

This clone came up once. The chain uses TRBV5-8 and TRBJ1-1; D is uncertain. Trimming removed 2 bases at V and 0 bases at J, with 17 bases between. The CDR3 has 17 residues. The V gene's germline CDR1 is SGHTS and CDR2 YDEGEE. The CDR3 region is CASSFSSGASVNTEAFF. In DNA, the CDR3 is TGTGCCAGCAGCTTTTCCTCCGGAGCGAGTGTGAACACTGAAGCTTTCTTT.

The CDR3 here is CASSTGLSATDTQYF. The CDR3, as DNA: TGTGCCAGCAGCACCGGACTGTCGGCGACAGATACGCAGTATTTT. This sequence joins TRBV7-8 and TRBJ2-3; tentative D call: TRBD2 (5 bases). Germline CDR1 is SGHVS and CDR2 is FQNEAQ. V was shortened by 5 bases and J by 3 bases, with 15 bases between the two germline ends. The CDR3 sequence is 15 residues long.

The V and J genes are TRBV7-2 and TRBJ2-7; D is possibly TRBD1 (5 bases). V was shortened by 1 base and J by 0 bases, with 7 bases between the two germline ends. Germline V gives CDR1 SGHTA, CDR2 FQGNSA. This CDR3 contains 14 residues. In DNA, the CDR3 is TGTGCCAGCAGCTTAGGACAGAGCTCCTACGAGCAGTACTTC. This gives the protein CASSLGQSSYEQYF.

In its sample, this clone was seen once. CDR3 DNA sequence: TGTGCCAGCAGCTTAAATACTTGGGGACAGGGAGTCCTGAACGAGCAGTACTTC. Amino acids: CASSLNTWGQGVLNEQYF. The chain carries TRBV7-9 and TRBJ2-7, with 9 positions matching TRBD1. The CDR3 contains 18 residues. After removal of 2 bases from V and 5 bases from J, the junction contained 16 bases not matched to a gene. Germline assignment: CDR1 SEHNR and CDR2 FQNEAQ (reference sequence).

The chain combines TRBV5-4 with TRBJ2-7; 8 bases line up with TRBD1. Germline assignment: CDR1 SGHNT and CDR2 YYREEE (reference sequence). The length of the CDR3 is 14 residues. Unmatched junction bases numbered 3, after V lost 2 bases and J lost 2 bases. The CDR3: CASSFRGQAYEQYF. The CDR3 coding sequence is TGTGCCAGCAGCTTCAGGGGGCAGGCCTACGAGCAGTACTTC.

The genes are TRBV28 and TRBJ1-1; no clear D gene. From germline, CDR1 is MDHEN and CDR2 SYDVKM. V lost 5 bases and J 4 bases, leaving 8 bases between the germline ends. The CDR3 covers 12 residues. The CDR3 DNA reads TGTGCCAGCAGTAAGGCGGGCACTGAAGCTTTCTTT. Protein: CASSKAGTEAFF. The full variable domain, its missing parts supplied by reference TRBV28 and TRBJ1-1, is DVKVTQSSRYLVKRTGEKVFLECVQDMDHENMFWYRQDPGLGLRLIYFSYDVKMKEKGDIPEGYSVSREKKERFSLILESASTNQTSMYLCASSKAGTEAFFGQGTRLTVV.

CDR3 coding DNA: TGTGCCCGACGACTGGACGGACACACAGATACGCAGTATTTT. It codes for CARRLDGHTDTQYF. This rearrangement joins TRBV2 to TRBJ2-3; D is possibly TRBD1 (5 bases). Germline V CDR1 and CDR2: SNHLY, FYNNEI. V gave up 11 bases and J gave up 2 bases, with 17 bases separating them. The CDR3 length is 14 residues. The variable domain in full, with the rest retrieved from reference TRBV2 and TRBJ2-3, is EPEVTQTPSHQVTQMGQEVILRCVPISNHLYFYWYRQILGQKVEFLVSFYNNEISEKSEIFDDQFSVERPDGSNFTLKIRSTKLEDSAMYFCARRLDGHTDTQYFGPGTRLTVL.

The chain uses TRBV2 and TRBJ1-1; TRBD1 might be the D (6 bases). The V and J ends lost 6 bases and 1 base respectively, with 15 bases between them. The CDR3 totals 15 residues. Per germline, CDR1 SNHLY and CDR2 FYNNEI. The CDR3 DNA follows: TGTGCCAGCAGCCCGGACGTAGGGGGGAACACTGAAGCTTTCTTT. This gives the protein CASSPDVGGNTEAFF.

The chain links TRBV9 to TRBJ2-7; D call uncertain. V lost 0 bases to trimming and J lost 1 base, with 8 bases between them. The germline V gene encodes CDR1 SGDLS and CDR2 YYNGEE. There are 14 residues in the CDR3. CDR3: CASSVGPSSYEQYF. The DNA for the CDR3 is TGTGCCAGCAGCGTAGGGCCCTCTTCCTACGAGCAGTACTTC.

This clone turned up a few times. The rearrangement joins TRBV6-1 to TRBJ1-2; 10 nucleotides match TRBD1. CDR1 and CDR2 from the germline V gene are MNHNS and SASEGT. V was clipped by 2 bases and J by 7 bases; unmatched bases: 10. The CDR3 is made up of 16 amino acids. The CDR3 nucleotides are TGTGCCAGCAGTGAATCCCAGGGAGACAGGGGGCTTGGCTACACCTTC. It is translated as CASSESQGDRGLGYTF.

In DNA, the CDR3 is TGTGCCAGCAGCTTGGGACTAGCGGGGGGTACAGATACGCAGTATTTT. It encodes CASSLGLAGGTDTQYF. This chain links TRBV5-5 with TRBJ2-3; the match to TRBD2 covers 13 bases. V trimming: 0 bases; J trimming: 3 bases; junction bases outside the gene matches: 1. The CDR3 covers 16 residues. The germline CDR1 and CDR2 sequences are SGHKS and YYEKEE (reference sequence).

The CDR3 spells CASNLDKNTEAFF. The CDR3 DNA reads TGTGCCAGCAACCTGGACAAGAACACTGAAGCTTTCTTT. The chain joins TRBV5-4 to TRBJ1-1; D may be TRBD1 (5 bases). Germline loops: CDR1 SGHNT, CDR2 YYREEE (reference sequence). The length of the CDR3 is 13 residues. V was cut by 6 bases and J by 1 base, with 10 bases left in between.

The chain combines TRBV6-5 with TRBJ1-5; no definite D call. V was cut by 2 bases and J by 4 bases, with 6 bases left in between. Germline CDR1 and CDR2: MNHEY and SVGAGI. The CDR3 extends over 13 amino acids. CDR3 sequence reads: CASSYDGNQPQHF. In nucleotides, the CDR3 is TGTGCCAGCAGTTACGACGGGAATCAGCCCCAGCATTTT.